One sample yielded the 5 T cell receptor beta chains listed below, sequenced in a study of post-analysis software for immune sequencing data. Study-level findings and limits: Included in a set of about five TRBV segments more frequent in patients than controls were TRBV5-6, TRBV5-1 and TRBV20-1.

Unique molecular identifiers tagged the TCR beta cDNA libraries. Each CDR3 protein gets one entry after TCRdb re-called the PCR reads with MiXCR. The table lists hundreds of thousands of distinct CDR3 sequences, 59% of them singletons. For these receptors, no antigen is known. The specimen was blood. The origin of the receptors is a girl aged 2 to 9 with multiple sclerosis.

This clonotype was detected a few times. This chain links TRBV5-1 with TRBJ2-7, with D possibly being TRBD2 (6 bases). The CDR3 length is 15 residues. Looked up from germline, CDR1 is SGHRS and CDR2 is YFSETQ. Trimming took 2 bases from V and 5 from J, leaving 17 bases between them. The chain's CDR3 is CASSLVRGGSNEQYF. CDR3 DNA: TGCGCCAGCAGCTTAGTAAGAGGAGGGTCCAACGAGCAGTACTTC.

J is TRBJ2-1 and V is TRBV7-3, with 9 bases that match TRBD2. The CDR3 has 16 residues. J was trimmed by 10 bases and V by 6 bases; bases with no gene match: 16. The germline V gene has CDR1 SGHTA and CDR2 FQGTGA. In nucleotides, the CDR3 is TGTGCCAGCAGTTCAAAGTCCACTAGCGGGCTCCGGGAGCAGTTCTTC. Translation: CASSSKSTSGLREQFF.

This chain connects TRBV20-1 to TRBJ2-7; D gene uncertain. TRBJ2-5 matches the DNA end more closely, so the J call is doubtful. Germline-derived CDR1 and CDR2 are DFQATT and SNEGSKA (reference sequence). The CDR3 consists of 13 residues. DNA of the CDR3: TGCAGTGCCACGGGCCTCCTGGCGGAGACCCAGTACTTC. It specifies CSATGLLAETQYF.

The J gene is TRBJ2-1, the V gene TRBV7-9; D not resolved. The closer fit of TRBJ2-7 to the DNA end suggests the J call may be wrong. The CDR3 has 14 amino acids. CDR1 and CDR2 from the germline V gene are SEHNR and FQNEAQ (reference sequence). The CDR3 loop reads CASSMDPLGDEQYF. The CDR3 DNA is TGTGCCAGCAGCATGGACCCACTCGGAGACGAGCAGTACTTC.

The rearrangement uses TRBV6-5 and TRBJ2-7; 8 nucleotides agree with TRBD1. The germline CDR1 and CDR2 sequences are MNHEY and SVGAGI. CDR3 length equals 16 residues. Germline trimming cut 0 bases from V and 6 bases from J; bases unmatched to any gene: 10. The CDR3 region has the DNA TGTGCCAGCAGTTACTCCCCCGGACGGACAGGGTTCGAGCAGTACTTC. This gives the protein CASSYSPGRTGFEQYF.